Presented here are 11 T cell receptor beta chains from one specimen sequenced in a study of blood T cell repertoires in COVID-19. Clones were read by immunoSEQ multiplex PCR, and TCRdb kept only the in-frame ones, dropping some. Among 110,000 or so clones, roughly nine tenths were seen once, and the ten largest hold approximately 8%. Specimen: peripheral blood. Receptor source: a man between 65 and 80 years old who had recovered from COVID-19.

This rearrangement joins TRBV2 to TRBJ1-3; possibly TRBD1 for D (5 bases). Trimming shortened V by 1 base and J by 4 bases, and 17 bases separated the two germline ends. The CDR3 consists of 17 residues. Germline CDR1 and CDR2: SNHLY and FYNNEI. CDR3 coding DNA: TGTGCCAGCAGTGAAGAGGGGAATCCGGGAGTCGGAAACACCATATATTTT. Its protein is CASSEEGNPGVGNTIYF.

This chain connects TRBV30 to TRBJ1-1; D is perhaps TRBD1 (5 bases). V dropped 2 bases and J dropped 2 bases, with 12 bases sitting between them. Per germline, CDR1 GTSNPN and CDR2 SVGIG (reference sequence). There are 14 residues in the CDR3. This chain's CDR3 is CAWSLGVLNTEAFF. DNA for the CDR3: TGTGCCTGGAGTCTAGGGGTGTTAAACACTGAAGCTTTCTTT.

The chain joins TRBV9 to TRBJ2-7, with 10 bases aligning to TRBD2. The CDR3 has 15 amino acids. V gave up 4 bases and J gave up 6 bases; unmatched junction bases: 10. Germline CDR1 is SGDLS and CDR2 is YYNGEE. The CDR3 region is CASSFGSGREGEQYF. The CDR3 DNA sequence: TGTGCCAGCAGCTTTGGGAGCGGGAGGGAGGGCGAGCAGTACTTC.

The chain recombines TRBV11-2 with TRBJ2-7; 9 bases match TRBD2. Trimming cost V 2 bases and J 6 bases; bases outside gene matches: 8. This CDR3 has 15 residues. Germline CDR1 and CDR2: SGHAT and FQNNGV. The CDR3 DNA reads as TGTGCCAGCAGCTTATGGGTAGCGGGAGCCGGCGAGCAGTACTTC. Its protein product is CASSLWVAGAGEQYF.

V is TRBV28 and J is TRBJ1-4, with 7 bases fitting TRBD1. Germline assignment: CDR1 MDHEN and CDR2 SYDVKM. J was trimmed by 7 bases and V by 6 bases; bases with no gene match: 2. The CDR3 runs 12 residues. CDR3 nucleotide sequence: TGTGCCAGCAGCCGGGACAGTGAAAAACTGTTTTTT. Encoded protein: CASSRDSEKLFF.

The CDR3 region has the DNA TGTGCCAGCAGTGAAGAGTCCCGAGGGTATAGCAATCAGCCCCAGCATTTT. Its protein product is CASSEESRGYSNQPQHF. The chain uses TRBV6-1 and TRBJ1-5; D is uncertain. The CDR3 sequence is 17 residues long. Germline CDR1 and CDR2: MNHNS and SASEGT. Trimming removed 1 base from V and 0 bases from J, with 13 bases in between.

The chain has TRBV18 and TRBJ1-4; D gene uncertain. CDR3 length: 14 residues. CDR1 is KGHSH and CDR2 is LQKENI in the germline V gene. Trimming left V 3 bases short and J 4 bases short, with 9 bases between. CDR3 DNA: TGTGCCAGCTCACCCCTACAGCTTAATGAAAAACTGTTTTTT. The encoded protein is CASSPLQLNEKLFF. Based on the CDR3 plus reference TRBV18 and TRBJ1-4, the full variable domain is NAGVMQNPRHLVRRRGQEARLRCSPMKGHSHVYWYRQLPEEGLKFMVYLQKENIIDESGMPKERFSAEFPKEGPSILRIQQVVRGDSAAYFCASSPLQLNEKLFFGSGTQLSVL.

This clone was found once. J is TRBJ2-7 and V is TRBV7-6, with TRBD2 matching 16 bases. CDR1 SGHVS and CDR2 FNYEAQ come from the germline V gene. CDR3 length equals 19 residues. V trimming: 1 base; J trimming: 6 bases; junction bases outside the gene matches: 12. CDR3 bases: TGTGCCAGCAGCTTAGAGTCCTCCGGGACTAGCGGGAGGGCCTCCGAGCAGTACTTC. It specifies CASSLESSGTSGRASEQYF. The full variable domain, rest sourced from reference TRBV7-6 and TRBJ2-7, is GAGVSQSPRYKVTKRGQDVALRCDPISGHVSLYWYRQALGQGPEFLTYFNYEAQQDKSGLPNDRFSAERPEGSISTLTIQRTEQRDSAMYRCASSLESSGTSGRASEQYFGPGTRLTVT.

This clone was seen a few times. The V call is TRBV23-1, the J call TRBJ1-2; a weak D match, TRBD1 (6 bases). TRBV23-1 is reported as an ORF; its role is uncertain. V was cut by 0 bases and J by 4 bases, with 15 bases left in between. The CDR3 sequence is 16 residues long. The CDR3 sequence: CASSQSQGLGTYGYTF. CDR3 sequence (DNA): TGCGCCAGCAGTCAATCTCAGGGGCTGGGTACCTATGGCTACACCTTC.

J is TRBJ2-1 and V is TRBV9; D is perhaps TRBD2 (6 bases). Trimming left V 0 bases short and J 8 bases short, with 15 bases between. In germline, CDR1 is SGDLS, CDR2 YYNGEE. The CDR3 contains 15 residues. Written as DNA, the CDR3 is TGTGCCAGCAGCGTAGAGGGCGGGGCAGCCTATGAGCAGTTCTTC. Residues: CASSVEGGAAYEQFF.

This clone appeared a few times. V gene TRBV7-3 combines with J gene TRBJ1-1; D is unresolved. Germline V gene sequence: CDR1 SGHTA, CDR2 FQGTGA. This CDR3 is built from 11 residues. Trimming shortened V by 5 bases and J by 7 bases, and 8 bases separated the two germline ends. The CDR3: CASSIGGEAFF. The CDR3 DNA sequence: TGTGCCAGCAGCATTGGCGGTGAAGCTTTCTTT.